This T cell receptor beta chain was sequenced for a study of blood T cell repertoires in COVID-19 (dated by TCRdb to the early 2020s). Study-level background: Collaborator samples came from the United States, Italy and Spain and covered acute and convalescent phases of COVID-19. The material from the prospective study consisted of cDNA or gDNA derived from T cells, B-cell-depleted T cells, or PBMCs. Subjects who had been exposed to COVID-19, were actively infected with it, or had recovered from it provided the deeply sampled blood TCRbeta repertoires that made up the dataset. The repertoires were made available in a free public database intended to serve as a resource for research on the immune response to SARS-CoV-2. Samples were obtained from the ongoing ImmuneRACE study (first 160 participants) and from about 1,300 subjects provided by 6 global collaborators. Nearly every sample came with metadata listing a de-identified subject ID, COVID-19 status, age in years and sex. HLA class I and class II types, where available, came from metadata supplied by the sample provider rather than from assay-based typing.

Trimming removed 7 bases from V and 0 bases from J, leaving 19 bases between the germline ends. The CDR3 numbers 17 residues from cysteine through phenylalanine. The kept DNA is CDR3 alone, 51 bases in frame from the first base. For CDR1 and CDR2, the germline V gene lists MDHEN and SYDVKM. What the study reported, not specific to this receptor: The amount of clinical and demographic metadata varied by source and participant and was provided uncurated.

Remarks on this clone: Its cognate antigen has yet to be identified. Nothing much larger sits one base from this clone, and base qualities are not available.

Participants in the prospective study were enrolled through a virtual design, were aged about 18 to 90 years, and lived in approximately 24 United States geographic areas. To assign participants to cohorts, the prospective study relied on clinical history that participants themselves reported in a screening survey and a study questionnaire. Recovered participants in ImmuneRACE Cohort 3 were defined as having two consecutive negative NP/OP PCR tests, clearance from a healthcare professional, or resolution of symptoms. In the prospective study, whole blood, serum and a nasopharyngeal or oropharyngeal swab were collected from each participant by mobile phlebotomists. Additional blood draws and questionnaires over an approximately two-month period could optionally be provided by prospective study participants. Before DNA extraction, blood samples from the prospective study were shipped at room temperature or frozen.

The immunoSEQ Assay, a bias-controlled multiplex PCR, was used to amplify TCRbeta CDR3 regions from genomic DNA. The study's own analysis went as follows. The number of nucleated cells in each sample was estimated from the amplification of reference gene primers within the assay. To quantify the absolute abundance of each unique TCRbeta CDR3 rearrangement, sequence reads were collapsed and filtered. For each sample, productive Simpson clonality was calculated as the square root of Simpson's diversity index across productive rearrangements. TCRdb's version of the immuneACCESS table is confined to in-frame rearrangements and falls short of the full clone set. An unresolved V gene accounts for under half of the shortfall where checked; the remainder is of unknown origin. V and J calls plus clone size are reproduced from that table; the DNA served to infer D and trimming. For this sample the table gives more than 200,000 clones, of which roughly 86% were detected only once. About 1.6% of the sample is held by the ten biggest clonotypes.

This receptor was obtained from a woman between 50 and 59 years old who had recovered from COVID-19. The specimen was PBMCs or T cells enriched from blood (not recorded which). In this chain, TRBV28 is recombined with TRBJ2-1; tentative D gene TRBD2, with 5 bases matching. The CDR3 protein sequence reads: CASTPNGDMLSYNEQFF. The nucleotide sequence reads as follows: TGTGCCAGCACCCCCAACGGGGATATGCTCTCCTACAATGAGCAGTTCTTC.